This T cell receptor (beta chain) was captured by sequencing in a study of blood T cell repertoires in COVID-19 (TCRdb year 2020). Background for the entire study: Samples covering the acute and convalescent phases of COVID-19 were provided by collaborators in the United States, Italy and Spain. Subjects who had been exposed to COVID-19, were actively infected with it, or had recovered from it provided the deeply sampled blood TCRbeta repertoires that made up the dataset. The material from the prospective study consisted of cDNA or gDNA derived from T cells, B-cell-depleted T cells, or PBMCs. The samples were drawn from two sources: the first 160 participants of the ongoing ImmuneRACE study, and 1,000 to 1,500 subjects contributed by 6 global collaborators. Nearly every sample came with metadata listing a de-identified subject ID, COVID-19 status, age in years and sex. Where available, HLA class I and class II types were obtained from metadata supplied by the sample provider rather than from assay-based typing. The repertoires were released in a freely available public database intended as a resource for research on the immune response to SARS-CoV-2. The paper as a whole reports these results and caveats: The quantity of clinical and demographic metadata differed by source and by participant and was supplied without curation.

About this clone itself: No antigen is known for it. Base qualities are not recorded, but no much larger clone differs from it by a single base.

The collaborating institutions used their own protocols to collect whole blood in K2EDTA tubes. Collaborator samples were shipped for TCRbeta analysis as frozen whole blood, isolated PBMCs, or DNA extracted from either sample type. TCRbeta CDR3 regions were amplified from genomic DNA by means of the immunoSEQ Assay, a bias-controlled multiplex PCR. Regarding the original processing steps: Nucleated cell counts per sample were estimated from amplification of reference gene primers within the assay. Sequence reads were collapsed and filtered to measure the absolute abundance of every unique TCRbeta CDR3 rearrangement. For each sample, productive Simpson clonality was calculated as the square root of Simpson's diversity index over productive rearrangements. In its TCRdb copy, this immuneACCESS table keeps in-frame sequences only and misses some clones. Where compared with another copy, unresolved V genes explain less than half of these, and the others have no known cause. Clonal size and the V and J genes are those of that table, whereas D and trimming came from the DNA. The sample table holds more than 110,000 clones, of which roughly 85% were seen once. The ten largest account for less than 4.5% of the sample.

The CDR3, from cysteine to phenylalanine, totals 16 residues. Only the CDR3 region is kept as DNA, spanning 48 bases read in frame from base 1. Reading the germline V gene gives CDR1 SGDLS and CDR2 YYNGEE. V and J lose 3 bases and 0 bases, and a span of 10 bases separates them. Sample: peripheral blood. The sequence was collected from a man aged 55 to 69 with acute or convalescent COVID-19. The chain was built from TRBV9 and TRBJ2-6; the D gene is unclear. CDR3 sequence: CASSGGFLSGANVLTF. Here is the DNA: TGTGCCAGCAGCGGAGGATTTCTCTCTGGGGCCAACGTCCTGACTTTC.